This TCR beta chain was profiled in a study of regulatory T cells in long-lasting Graves disease. Study background: Patients newly diagnosed with Graves' had been on antithyroid drugs for under 3 months.

Looked up from germline, CDR1 is SGHKS and CDR2 is YYEKEE (reference sequence). This CDR3 is built from 13 residues. V gave up 4 bases and J gave up 3 bases, with 7 bases separating them. Time point specified: newly diagnosed GD, antithyroid drugs for less than 3 months. RNA isolated from PBMCs was used to make the TCR library. This clonotype was counted only a few times. Arm-PCR of CDR3 regions and iRepertoire HTBI primers were the basis on which TCR beta libraries were built. In TCRdb, the multiplex PCR reads were re-called with MiXCR into one record per CDR3 protein. In the table there are roughly 380,000 distinct CDR3 sequences, roughly a sixth of which are singletons.

V and J are TRBV5-5 and TRBJ2-2; no definite D call. The receptor's source is a female donor with Graves disease. The material was peripheral blood mononuclear cells (PBMCs), obtained at new diagnosis, from a patient treated with antithyroid drugs. CDR3 region: CASSAYDTGELFF. CDR3 nucleotide sequence: TGTGCCAGCAGCGCCTATGACACCGGGGAGCTGTTTTTT.